Included here is one T cell receptor (beta chain) sequence, with context. The CDR3 has 13 amino acids. Germline-derived CDR1 and CDR2 are SNHLY and FYNNEI. Between the trimmed V and J ends, which lost 7 bases and 4 bases, there was a span of 11 bases. Produced via immunoSEQ multiplex PCR; TCRdb's table is partial and in-frame only. Among about 200,000 clones listed, roughly 84% were seen once. This entry comes from a study of blood T cell repertoires in COVID-19. In the study overall: The study drew acute and convalescent COVID-19 samples from the United States, Italy and Spain. Sample material is recorded as cDNA or gDNA derived from T cells, B-cell-depleted T cells, or PBMCs.

The sample consisted of peripheral blood. This chain joins TRBV2 and TRBJ1-5; no clear D. The sequence came from a middle-aged man with acute or convalescent COVID-19. In nucleotides, the CDR3 is TGTGCCAGCATGGAGTTCCCGAATCAGCCCCAGCATTTT. Its translation is CASMEFPNQPQHF.